This record covers a single T cell receptor beta chain. Its target is unknown. This entry is derived from a study of OX40 agonist ivuxolimab in advanced cancers. Study-level points and caveats: CD8+ T cells showed, on average, more clonal expansion than CD4+ cells.

The CDR3 totals 14 residues. Germline loops: CDR1 SGHTA, CDR2 FQGNSA. V lost 2 bases and J 6 bases, leaving 13 bases between the germline ends. The assay was immunoSEQ multiplex PCR, and TCRdb's table has in-frame clones only and misses some. This sample has tens of thousands of clones, with 89% found just once. The sequenced sample was CD4+ or CD8+ T cells sorted from blood, obtained in a trial of the OX40 agonist ivuxolimab. The receptor comes from an adult with an advanced solid tumor such as melanoma, head and neck, liver or kidney cancer. V and J are TRBV7-2 and TRBJ1-1, with TRBD1 as a possible D gene (6 bases). CDR3 DNA: TGTGCCAGCAGCTTACGGGGACAAGGCCCTGAAGCTTTCTTT. Translated, it gives CASSLRGQGPEAFF.